A selection of T cell receptor beta chains follows, all from one sample in a study of blood T cell repertoires in COVID-19. Some clones are missing from TCRdb's copy, which holds only in-frame ones; the method was immunoSEQ multiplex PCR. Of about 100,000 clones listed, approximately 89% were seen once; the top ten hold 2.1%. Specimen: peripheral blood. The receptors stem from a man aged 50-60 years with active COVID-19. CDR3s include the opening cysteine and the closing phenylalanine or tryptophan. The D gene is left open where the match is weak. A clone size is listed for some rows: how often the clone was seen (once, few, many), or a class if it is expanded.

j_call v_call d_call clone_size cdr3_aa cdr3_nt
TRBJ2-2 TRBV7-6 TRBD2 . CASSLVTSGANTGELFF TGTGCCAGCAGCTTAGTTACTAGCGGCGCGAACACCGGGGAGCTGTTTTTT
TRBJ1-1 TRBV5-1 . . CASSLTGDRHMNTEAFF TGCGCCAGCAGCTTGACGGGTGATCGCCACATGAACACTGAAGCTTTCTTT
TRBJ2-5 TRBV9 . . CASSVGTLQETQYF TGTGCCAGCAGCGTCGGGACTCTCCAAGAGACCCAGTACTTC
TRBJ1-5 TRBV15 TRBD1 . CATSRDSATGGVGQPQHF TGTGCCACCAGCAGAGATTCCGCGACAGGGGGCGTGGGTCAGCCCCAGCATTTT
TRBJ1-2 TRBV20-1 . . CSARDRSRYTF TGCAGTGCTCGGGATCGGAGTAGGTACACCTTC
TRBJ1-2 TRBV5-1 . few CASSLLDSIYGYTF TGCGCCAGCAGCTTACTCGACAGTATCTATGGCTACACCTTC
TRBJ1-2 TRBV5-1 TRBD1 once CASSALPGTANYGYTF TGCGCCAGCAGCGCGCTCCCCGGGACAGCTAACTATGGCTACACCTTC
TRBJ1-1 TRBV6-5 . . CASTLGGEGTEAFF TGTGCCAGCACCCTGGGAGGCGAAGGCACTGAAGCTTTCTTT
TRBJ1-3 TRBV6-6 . . CGAGGGQGNTIYF TGTGGGGCTGGGGGGGGCCAGGGAAACACCATATATTTT
TRBJ1-1 TRBV7-3 . . CASSLSGLGTEAFF TGTGCCAGCAGCTTATCAGGATTGGGCACTGAGGCTTTCTTT
TRBJ1-6 TRBV18 TRBD1 once CASSRNSQGADDSPLHF TGTGCCAGCTCTCGCAATTCACAGGGGGCAGATGATTCACCCCTCCACTTT
TRBJ2-1 TRBV9 TRBD2 . CASGSGQRGAGSYNEQFF TGTGCCAGCGGGTCGGGCCAGCGGGGGGCGGGCTCCTACAATGAGCAGTTCTTC
TRBJ1-4 TRBV19 . . CASSIGGLSEKLFF TGTGCCAGTAGTATAGGCGGTCTAAGTGAAAAACTGTTTTTT
TRBJ2-2 TRBV5-1 . . CASSLRTVNTGELFF TGCGCCAGCAGCTTGCGGACAGTGAACACCGGGGAGCTGTTTTTT